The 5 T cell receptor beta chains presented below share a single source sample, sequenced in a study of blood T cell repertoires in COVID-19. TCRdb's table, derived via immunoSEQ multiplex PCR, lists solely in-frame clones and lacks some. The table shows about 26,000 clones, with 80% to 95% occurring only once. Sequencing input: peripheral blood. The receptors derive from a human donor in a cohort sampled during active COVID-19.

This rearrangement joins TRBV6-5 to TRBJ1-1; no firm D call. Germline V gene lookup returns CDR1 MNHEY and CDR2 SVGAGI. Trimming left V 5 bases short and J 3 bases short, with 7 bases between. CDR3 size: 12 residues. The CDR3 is CASSSDDTEAFF. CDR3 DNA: TGTGCCAGCAGTAGCGATGACACTGAAGCTTTCTTT.

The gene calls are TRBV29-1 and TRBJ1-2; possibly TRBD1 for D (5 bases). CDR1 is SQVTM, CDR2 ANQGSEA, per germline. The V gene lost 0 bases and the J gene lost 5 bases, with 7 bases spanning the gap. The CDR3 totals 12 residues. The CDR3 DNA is TGCAGCGTTGAAGACAGGGATTATGGCTACACCTTC. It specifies CSVEDRDYGYTF.

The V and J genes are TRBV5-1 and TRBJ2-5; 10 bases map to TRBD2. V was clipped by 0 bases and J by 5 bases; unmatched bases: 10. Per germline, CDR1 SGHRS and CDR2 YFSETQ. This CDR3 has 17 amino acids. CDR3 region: CASSLDTSGVPRETQYF. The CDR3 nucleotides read TGCGCCAGCAGCTTGGACACTAGCGGGGTTCCTCGGGAGACCCAGTACTTC.

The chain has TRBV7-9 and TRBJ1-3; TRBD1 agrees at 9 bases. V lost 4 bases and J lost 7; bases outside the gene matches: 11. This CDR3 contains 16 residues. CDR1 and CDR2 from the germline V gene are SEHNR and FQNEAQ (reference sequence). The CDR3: CASSSGTGSSRNTIYF. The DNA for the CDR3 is TGTGCCAGCAGCTCCGGGACAGGGAGTTCTAGGAACACCATATATTTT.

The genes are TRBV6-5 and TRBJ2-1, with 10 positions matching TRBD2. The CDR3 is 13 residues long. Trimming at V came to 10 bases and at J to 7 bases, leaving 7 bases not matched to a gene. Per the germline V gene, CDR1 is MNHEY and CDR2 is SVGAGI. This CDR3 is CAIGTSENNEQFF. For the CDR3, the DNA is TGTGCCATTGGGACTAGCGAGAATAATGAGCAGTTCTTC.